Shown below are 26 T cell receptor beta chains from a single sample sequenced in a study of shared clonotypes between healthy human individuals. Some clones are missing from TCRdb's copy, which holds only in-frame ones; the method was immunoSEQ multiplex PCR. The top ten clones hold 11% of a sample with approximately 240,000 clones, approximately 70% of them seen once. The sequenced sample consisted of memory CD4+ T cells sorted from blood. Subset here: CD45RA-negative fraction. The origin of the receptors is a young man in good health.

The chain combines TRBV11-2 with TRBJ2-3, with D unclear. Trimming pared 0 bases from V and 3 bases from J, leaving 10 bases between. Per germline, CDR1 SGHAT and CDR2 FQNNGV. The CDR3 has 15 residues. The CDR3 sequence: CASSLDHSGTDTQYF. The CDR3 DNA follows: TGTGCCAGCAGCTTAGATCATTCCGGAACAGATACGCAGTATTTT.

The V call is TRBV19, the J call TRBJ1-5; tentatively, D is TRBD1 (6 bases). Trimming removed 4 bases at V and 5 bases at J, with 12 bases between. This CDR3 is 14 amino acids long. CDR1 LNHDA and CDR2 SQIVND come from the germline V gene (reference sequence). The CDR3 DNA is TGTGCCAGTAGTACGAGGGGGGAGGATCAGCCCCAGCATTTT. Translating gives CASSTRGEDQPQHF.

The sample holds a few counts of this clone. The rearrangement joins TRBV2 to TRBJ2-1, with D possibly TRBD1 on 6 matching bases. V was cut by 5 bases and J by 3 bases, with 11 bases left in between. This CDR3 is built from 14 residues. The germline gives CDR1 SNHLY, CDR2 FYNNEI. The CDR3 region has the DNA TGTGCCAGCAGTCCACGGACAGTCTACAATGAGCAGTTCTTC. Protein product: CASSPRTVYNEQFF.

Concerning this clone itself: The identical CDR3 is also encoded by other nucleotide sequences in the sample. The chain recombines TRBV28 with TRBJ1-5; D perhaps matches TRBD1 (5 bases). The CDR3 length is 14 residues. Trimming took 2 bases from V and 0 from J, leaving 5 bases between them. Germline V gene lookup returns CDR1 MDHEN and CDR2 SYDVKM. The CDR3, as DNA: TGTGCCAGCAGTTTAGGGGGTAGCAATCAGCCCCAGCATTTT. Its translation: CASSLGGSNQPQHF.

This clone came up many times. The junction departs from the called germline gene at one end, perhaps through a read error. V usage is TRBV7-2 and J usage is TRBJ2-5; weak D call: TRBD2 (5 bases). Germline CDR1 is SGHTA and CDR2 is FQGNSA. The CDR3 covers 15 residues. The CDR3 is CASSLGFDKGVGSDF. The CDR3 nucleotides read TGTGCCAGCAGCTTAGGGTTCGACAAGGGCGTTGGGAGTGACTTC.

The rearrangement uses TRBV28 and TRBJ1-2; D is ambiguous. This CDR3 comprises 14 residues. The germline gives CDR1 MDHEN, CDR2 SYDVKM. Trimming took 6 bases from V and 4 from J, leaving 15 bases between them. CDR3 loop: CASRGSFGFYGYTF. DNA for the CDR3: TGTGCCAGCAGGGGGTCGTTTGGGTTCTATGGCTACACCTTC.

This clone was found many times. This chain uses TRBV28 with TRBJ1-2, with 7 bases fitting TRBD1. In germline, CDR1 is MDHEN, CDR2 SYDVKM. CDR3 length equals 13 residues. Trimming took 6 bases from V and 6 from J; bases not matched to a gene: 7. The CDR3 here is CASRGQTVNGYTF. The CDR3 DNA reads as TGTGCCAGCAGGGGACAGACAGTTAATGGCTACACCTTC.

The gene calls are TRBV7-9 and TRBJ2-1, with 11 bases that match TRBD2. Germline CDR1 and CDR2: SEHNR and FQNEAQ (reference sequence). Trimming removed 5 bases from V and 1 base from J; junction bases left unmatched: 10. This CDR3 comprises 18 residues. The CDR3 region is CASSQTSGNLRSYNEQFF. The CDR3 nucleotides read TGTGCCAGCAGCCAGACTAGCGGGAATCTTCGTTCCTACAATGAGCAGTTCTTC.

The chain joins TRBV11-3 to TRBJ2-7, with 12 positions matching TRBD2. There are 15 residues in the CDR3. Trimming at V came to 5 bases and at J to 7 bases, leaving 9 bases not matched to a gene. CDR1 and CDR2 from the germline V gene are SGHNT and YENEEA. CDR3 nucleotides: TGTGCCAGCAGCCATCTAGCGGGAGGGCCGGGTGAGCAGTACTTC. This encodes CASSHLAGGPGEQYF.

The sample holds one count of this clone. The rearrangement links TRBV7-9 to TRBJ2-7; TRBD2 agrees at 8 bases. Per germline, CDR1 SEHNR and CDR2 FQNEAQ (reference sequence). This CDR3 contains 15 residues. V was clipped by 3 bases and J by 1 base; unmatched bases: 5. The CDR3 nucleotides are TGTGCCAGCAGCTTTGGGGGGACTAGTTCCTACGAGCAGTACTTC. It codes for CASSFGGTSSYEQYF.

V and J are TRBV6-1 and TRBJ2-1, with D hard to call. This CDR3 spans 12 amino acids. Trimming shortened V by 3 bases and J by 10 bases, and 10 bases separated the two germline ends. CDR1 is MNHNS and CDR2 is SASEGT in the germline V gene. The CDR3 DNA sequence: TGTGCCAGCAGTGACCCCTTTCTCGAGCAGTTCTTC. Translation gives CASSDPFLEQFF.

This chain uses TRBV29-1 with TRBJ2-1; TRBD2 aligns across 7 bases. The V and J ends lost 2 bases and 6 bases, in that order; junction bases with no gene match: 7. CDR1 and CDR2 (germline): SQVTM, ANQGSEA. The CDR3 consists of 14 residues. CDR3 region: CSVEPGGKVNEQFF. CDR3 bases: TGCAGCGTTGAACCGGGAGGAAAAGTCAATGAGCAGTTCTTC.

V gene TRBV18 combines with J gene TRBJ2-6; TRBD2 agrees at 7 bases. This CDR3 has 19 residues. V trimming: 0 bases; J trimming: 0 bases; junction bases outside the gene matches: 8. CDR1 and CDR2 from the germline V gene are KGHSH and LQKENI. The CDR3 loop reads CASSPPGGALGSGANVLTF. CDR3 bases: TGTGCCAGCTCACCACCGGGAGGGGCGCTAGGCTCTGGGGCCAACGTCCTGACTTTC.

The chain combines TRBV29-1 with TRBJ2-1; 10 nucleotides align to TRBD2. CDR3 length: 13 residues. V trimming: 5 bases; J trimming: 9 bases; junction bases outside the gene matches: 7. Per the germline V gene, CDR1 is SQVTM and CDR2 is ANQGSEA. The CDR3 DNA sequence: TGCAGCGTTTCAAGAGCGGGAGGGCCTGAGCAGTTCTTC. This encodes CSVSRAGGPEQFF.

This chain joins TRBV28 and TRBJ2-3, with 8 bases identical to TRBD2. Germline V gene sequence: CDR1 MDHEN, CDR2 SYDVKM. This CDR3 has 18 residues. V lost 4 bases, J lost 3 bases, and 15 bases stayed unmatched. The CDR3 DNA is TGTGCCAGCAGTTCGGACCCTGGACTAGCCTCGGCGACAGATACGCAGTATTTT. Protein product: CASSSDPGLASATDTQYF. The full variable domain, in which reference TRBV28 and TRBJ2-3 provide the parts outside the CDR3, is DVKVTQSSRYLVKRTGEKVFLECVQDMDHENMFWYRQDPGLGLRLIYFSYDVKMKEKGDIPEGYSVSREKKERFSLILESASTNQTSMYLCASSSDPGLASATDTQYFGPGTRLTVL.

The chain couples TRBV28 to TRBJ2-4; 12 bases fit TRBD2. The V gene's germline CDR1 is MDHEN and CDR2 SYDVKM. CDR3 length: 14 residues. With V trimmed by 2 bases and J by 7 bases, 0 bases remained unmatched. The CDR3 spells CASSLLAGGNIQYF. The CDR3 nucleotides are TGTGCCAGCAGTTTACTAGCGGGAGGGAACATTCAGTACTTC.

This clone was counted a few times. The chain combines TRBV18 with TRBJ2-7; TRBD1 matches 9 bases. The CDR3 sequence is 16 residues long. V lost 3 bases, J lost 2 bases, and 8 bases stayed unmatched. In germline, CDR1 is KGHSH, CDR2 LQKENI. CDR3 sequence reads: CASSPVRGTGTYEQYF. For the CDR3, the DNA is TGTGCCAGCTCACCGGTGCGAGGGACAGGGACCTACGAGCAGTACTTC. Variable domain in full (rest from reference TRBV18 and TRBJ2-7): NAGVMQNPRHLVRRRGQEARLRCSPMKGHSHVYWYRQLPEEGLKFMVYLQKENIIDESGMPKERFSAEFPKEGPSILRIQQVVRGDSAAYFCASSPVRGTGTYEQYFGPGTRLTVT.

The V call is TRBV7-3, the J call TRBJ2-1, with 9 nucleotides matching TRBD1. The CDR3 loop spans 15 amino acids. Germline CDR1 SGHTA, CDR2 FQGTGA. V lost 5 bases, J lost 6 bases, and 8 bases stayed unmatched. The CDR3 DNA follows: TGTGCCAGCAGCGCACCCGGGACAGGGACCAATGAGCAGTTCTTC. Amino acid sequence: CASSAPGTGTNEQFF.

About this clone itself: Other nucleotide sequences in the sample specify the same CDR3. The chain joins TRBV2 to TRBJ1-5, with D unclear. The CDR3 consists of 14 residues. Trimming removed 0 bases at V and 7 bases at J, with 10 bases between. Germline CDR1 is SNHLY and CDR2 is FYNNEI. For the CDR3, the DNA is TGTGCCAGCAGTGAAGCAGAAAATAGGCAGCCCCAGCATTTT. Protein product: CASSEAENRQPQHF.

CDR3 protein: CASSPLGGRTGELFF. Here the CDR3 DNA reads TGTGCCAGCAGCCCACTAGGTGGGCGGACCGGGGAGCTGTTTTTT. The rearrangement links TRBV7-2 to TRBJ2-2; tentatively, D is TRBD2 (5 bases). The CDR3 spans 15 residues. CDR1 is SGHTA and CDR2 is FQGNSA in the germline V gene. Trimming took off 5 bases at V and 5 bases at J, with 15 bases between the two ends.

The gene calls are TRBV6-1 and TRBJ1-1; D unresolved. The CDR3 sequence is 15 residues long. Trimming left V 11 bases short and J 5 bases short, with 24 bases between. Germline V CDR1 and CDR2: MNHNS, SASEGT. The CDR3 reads CALRGTVFRKTEAFF. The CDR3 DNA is TGTGCCCTGCGGGGTACGGTATTTAGGAAGACTGAAGCTTTCTTT.

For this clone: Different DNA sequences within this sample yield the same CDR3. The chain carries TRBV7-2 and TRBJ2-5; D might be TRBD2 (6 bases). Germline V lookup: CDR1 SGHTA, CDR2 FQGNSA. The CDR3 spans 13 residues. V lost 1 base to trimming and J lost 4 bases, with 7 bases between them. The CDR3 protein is CASSLVGGETQYF. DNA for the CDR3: TGTGCCAGCAGCTTAGTCGGGGGAGAGACCCAGTACTTC.

The CDR3 sequence: CASSKGQGALDYGYTF. The CDR3 region has the DNA TGTGCCAGCAGCAAGGGACAGGGGGCGCTGGACTATGGCTACACCTTC. This rearrangement joins TRBV5-8 to TRBJ1-2; 12 nucleotides align to TRBD1. Germline loops: CDR1 SGHTS, CDR2 YDEGEE. This CDR3 region has 16 residues. J gave up 3 bases and V 4 bases, and 7 bases lay outside the gene matches.

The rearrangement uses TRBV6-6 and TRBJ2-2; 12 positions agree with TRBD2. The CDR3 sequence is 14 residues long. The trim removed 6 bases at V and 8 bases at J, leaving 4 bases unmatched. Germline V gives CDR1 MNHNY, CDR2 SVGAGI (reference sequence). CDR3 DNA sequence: TGTGCCAGCAGCGGACTAGCGGGAAGAGGGGAGCTGTTTTTT. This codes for CASSGLAGRGELFF.

CDR3 in DNA: TGTGCCAGCTCAGACGGAAACTCTGGAAACACCATATATTTT. This translates into CASSDGNSGNTIYF. The V gene is TRBV18, the J gene TRBJ1-3; D is undetermined. Trimming pared 5 bases from V and 0 bases from J, leaving 8 bases between. The CDR3 runs to 14 residues. The V gene's germline CDR1 is KGHSH and CDR2 LQKENI.

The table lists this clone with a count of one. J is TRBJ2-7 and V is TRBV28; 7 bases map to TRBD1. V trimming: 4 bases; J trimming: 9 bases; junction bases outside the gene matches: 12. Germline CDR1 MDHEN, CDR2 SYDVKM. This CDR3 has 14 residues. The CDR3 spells CASSYDRESVLQYF. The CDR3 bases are TGTGCCAGCAGTTATGACAGGGAGTCTGTTTTGCAGTACTTC.